This TCR beta chain was observed in a study of early T cells in non-severe SARS-CoV-2 infection. In TCRdb, the 5' RACE reads were re-called with MiXCR into one record per CDR3 protein. The table includes more than 25,000 distinct CDR3 sequences, about 4.9% detected once. The source was whole blood, collected at baseline. This TCR was recovered from an adult who was a healthcare worker with PCR-confirmed SARS-CoV-2 infection or an uninfected control (not recorded which).

The DNA of the CDR3 is TGTGCCAGCAGGCTTACAGGGGTCCAGCCGGCCCTCCACTTT. This encodes CASRLTGVQPALHF. J is TRBJ1-6 and V is TRBV3-1; 7 bases align to TRBD1. Losses at the gene ends were 6 bases for V and 14 bases for J; bases not matched to a gene: 13. Germline assignment: CDR1 LGHDT and CDR2 YNNKEL (reference sequence). CDR3 length: 14 amino acids.